The entry below describes one TCR beta chain. Those enrolled, adults aged roughly 18 to 89 years, came from about two dozen US areas. Donors were grouped by their self-reported clinical history. The data derive from a study of blood T cell repertoires in COVID-19. Study-level information: Samples came from the United States, Italy and Spain, spanning acute and convalescent COVID-19.

Authors' processing steps: Reference gene primer amplification in the assay estimated nucleated cell counts. The table came from immunoSEQ multiplex PCR; TCRdb's copy has only in-frame clones and leaves some out. V and J calls and clone size are as listed in that table; D and trimming were resolved from the DNA. The table records hundreds of thousands of clones, roughly nine tenths of them present only once. The sequence was collected from a man aged 18 to 35 who had recovered from COVID-19. The specimen was PBMCs or T cells enriched from blood (not recorded which).

The CDR3 spells CASSLVAGGYQETQYF. The DNA for the CDR3 is TGTGCCAGCAGCTTAGTGGCGGGAGGGTACCAAGAGACCCAGTACTTC. The chain carries TRBV7-2 and TRBJ2-5; 9 positions agree with TRBD2. The CDR3 runs to 16 residues. The germline V gene has CDR1 SGHTA and CDR2 FQGNSA. V was clipped by 1 base and J by 0 bases; unmatched bases: 3.